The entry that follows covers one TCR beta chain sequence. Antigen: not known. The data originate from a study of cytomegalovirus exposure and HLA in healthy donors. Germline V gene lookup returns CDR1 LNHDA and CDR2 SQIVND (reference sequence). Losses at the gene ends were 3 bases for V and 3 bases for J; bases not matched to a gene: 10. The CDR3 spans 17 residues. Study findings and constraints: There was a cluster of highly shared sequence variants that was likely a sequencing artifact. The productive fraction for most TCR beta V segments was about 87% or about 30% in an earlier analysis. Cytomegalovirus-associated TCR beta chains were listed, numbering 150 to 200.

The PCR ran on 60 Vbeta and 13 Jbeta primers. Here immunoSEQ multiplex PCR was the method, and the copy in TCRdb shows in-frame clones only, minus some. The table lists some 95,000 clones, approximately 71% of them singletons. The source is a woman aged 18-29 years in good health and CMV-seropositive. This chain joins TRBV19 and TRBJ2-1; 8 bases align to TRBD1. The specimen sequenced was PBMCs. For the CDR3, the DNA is TGTGCCAGTAGTATTCTTGGCAGGGGGCAAATCTACAATGAGCAGTTCTTC. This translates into CASSILGRGQIYNEQFF.